What follows is one TCR beta chain and its context. Antigen unknown. This CDR3 spans 10 amino acids. Germline V CDR1 and CDR2: DFQATT, SNEGSKA (reference sequence). V lost 4 bases to trimming and J lost 10 bases, with 10 bases between them. This record belongs to a study of shared clonotypes between healthy human individuals. Repertoires were generated with immunoSEQ multiplex PCR, while TCRdb's copy carries only in-frame clones and drops some. This sample has approximately 1,000,000 clones, with 70% to 80% found just once. Study-wide results and limits: Estimated richness was generally greater in naive than memory subsets.

This chain connects TRBV20-1 to TRBJ2-5; D remains ambiguous. Specimen: memory CD4+ T cells from PBMCs. Subset denoted: CD45RA-negative fraction. The sequence was obtained from a young man in good health. Some clones in this sample may be carry-over from other donors' samples. As DNA, the CDR3 is TGCAGTGCTAATTCCCTGAGCCAGTACTTC. It yields the protein CSANSLSQYF.